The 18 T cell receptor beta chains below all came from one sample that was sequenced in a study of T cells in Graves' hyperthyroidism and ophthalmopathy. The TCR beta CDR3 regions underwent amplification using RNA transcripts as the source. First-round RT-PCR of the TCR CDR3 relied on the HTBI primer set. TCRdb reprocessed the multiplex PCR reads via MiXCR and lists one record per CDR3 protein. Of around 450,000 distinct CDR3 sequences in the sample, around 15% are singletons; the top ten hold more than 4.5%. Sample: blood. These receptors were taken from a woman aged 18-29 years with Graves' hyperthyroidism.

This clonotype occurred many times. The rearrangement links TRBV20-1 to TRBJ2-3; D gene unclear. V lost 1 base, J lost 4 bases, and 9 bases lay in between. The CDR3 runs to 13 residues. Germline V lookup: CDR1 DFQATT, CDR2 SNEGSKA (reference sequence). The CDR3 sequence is CSARVGVPDTQYF. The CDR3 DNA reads TGCAGTGCTAGAGTTGGGGTCCCAGATACGCAGTATTTT.

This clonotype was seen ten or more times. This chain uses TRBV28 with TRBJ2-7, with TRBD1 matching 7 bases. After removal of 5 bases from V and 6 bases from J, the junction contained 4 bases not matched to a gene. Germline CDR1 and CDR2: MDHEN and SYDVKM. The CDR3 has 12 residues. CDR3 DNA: TGTGCCAGCAGTGGGACAGTGGGCGAGCAGTACTTC. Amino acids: CASSGTVGEQYF.

CDR3 DNA: TGTGCCAGCCCAGAGGGGGAGACCCAGTACTTC. Protein: CASPEGETQYF. The genes are TRBV25-1 and TRBJ2-5, with D perhaps TRBD1 or TRBD2 (5 bases each). The germline gives CDR1 MGHDK, CDR2 SYGVNS. There are 11 residues in the CDR3. Trimming shortened V by 8 bases and J by 5 bases, and 9 bases separated the two germline ends.

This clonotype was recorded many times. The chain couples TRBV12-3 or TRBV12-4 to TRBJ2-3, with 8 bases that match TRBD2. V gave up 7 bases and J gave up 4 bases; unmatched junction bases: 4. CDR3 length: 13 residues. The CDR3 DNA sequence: TGTGCCAGCATTAGCGGGGCGTCAGATACGCAGTATTTT. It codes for CASISGASDTQYF.

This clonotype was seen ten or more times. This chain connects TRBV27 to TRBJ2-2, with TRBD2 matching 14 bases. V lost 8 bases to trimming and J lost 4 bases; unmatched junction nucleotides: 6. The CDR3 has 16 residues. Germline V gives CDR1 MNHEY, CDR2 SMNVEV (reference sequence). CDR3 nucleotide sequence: TGTGCCAGCCGACTAGCGGGAGGGCCGATCACCGGGGAGCTGTTTTTT. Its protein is CASRLAGGPITGELFF.

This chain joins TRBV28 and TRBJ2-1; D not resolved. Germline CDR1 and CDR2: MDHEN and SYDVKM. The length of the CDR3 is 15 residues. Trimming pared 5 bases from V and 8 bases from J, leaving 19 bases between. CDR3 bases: TGTGCCAGCAGTCCGAGCAGGAACCTTCCGGATGAGCAGTTCTTC. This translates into CASSPSRNLPDEQFF.

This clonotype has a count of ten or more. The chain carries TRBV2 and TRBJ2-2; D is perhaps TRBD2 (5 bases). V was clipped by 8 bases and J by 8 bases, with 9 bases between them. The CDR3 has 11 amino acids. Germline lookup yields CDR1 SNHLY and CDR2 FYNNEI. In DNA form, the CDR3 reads TGTGCCAGCGGAGGAGGAGGGGAGCTGTTTTTT. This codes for CASGGGGELFF.

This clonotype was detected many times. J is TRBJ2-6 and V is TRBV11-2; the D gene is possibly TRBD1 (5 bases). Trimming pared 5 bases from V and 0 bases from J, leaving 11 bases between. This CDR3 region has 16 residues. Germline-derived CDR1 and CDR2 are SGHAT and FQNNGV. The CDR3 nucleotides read TGTGCCAGCAGCCTATCAGGGTTCTCTGGGGCCAACGTCCTGACTTTC. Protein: CASSLSGFSGANVLTF.

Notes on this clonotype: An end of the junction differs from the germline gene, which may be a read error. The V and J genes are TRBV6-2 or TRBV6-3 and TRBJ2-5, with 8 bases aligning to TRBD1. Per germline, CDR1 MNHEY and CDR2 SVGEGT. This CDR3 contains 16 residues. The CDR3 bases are TGTGTCAGCAGGGGGACAGGCGGGCCAAGGGGCACCTCCCAGTACTTC. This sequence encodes CVSRGTGGPRGTSQYF.

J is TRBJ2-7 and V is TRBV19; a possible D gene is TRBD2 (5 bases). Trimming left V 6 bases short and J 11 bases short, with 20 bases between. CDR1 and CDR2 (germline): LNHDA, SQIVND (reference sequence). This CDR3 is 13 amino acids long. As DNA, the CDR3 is TGTGCCAGTAGGAACCCCGACGGACTGAAGGAGTACTTC. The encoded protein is CASRNPDGLKEYF.

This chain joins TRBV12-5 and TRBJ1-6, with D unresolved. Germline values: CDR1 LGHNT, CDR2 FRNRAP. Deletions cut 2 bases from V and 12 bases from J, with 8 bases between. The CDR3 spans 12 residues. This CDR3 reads CASGLIRGPLHF. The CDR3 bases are TGTGCTAGTGGTTTGATCCGAGGACCCCTCCACTTT.

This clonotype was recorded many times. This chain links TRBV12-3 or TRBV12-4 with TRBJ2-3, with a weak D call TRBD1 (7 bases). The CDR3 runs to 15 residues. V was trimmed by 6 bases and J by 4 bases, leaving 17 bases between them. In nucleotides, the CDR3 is TGTGCCAGCAGGCAGGGGGGAGCTAAGCCAGATACGCAGTATTTT. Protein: CASRQGGAKPDTQYF.

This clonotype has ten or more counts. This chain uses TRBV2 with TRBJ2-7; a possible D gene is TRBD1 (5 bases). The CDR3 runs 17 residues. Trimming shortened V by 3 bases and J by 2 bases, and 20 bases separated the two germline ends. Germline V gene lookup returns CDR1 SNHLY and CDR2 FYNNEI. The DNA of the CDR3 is TGTGCCAGCAGTGACGCCCCCGGAAGCAGGGTAGCCTACGAGCAGTACTTC. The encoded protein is CASSDAPGSRVAYEQYF. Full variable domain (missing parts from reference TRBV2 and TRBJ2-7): EPEVTQTPSHQVTQMGQEVILRCVPISNHLYFYWYRQILGQKVEFLVSFYNNEISEKSEIFDDQFSVERPDGSNFTLKIRSTKLEDSAMYFCASSDAPGSRVAYEQYFGPGTRLTVT.

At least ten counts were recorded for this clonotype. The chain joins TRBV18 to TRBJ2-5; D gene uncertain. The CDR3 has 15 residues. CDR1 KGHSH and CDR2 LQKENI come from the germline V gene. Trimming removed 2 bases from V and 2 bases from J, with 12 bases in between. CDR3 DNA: TGTGCCAGCTCACCAATCGGTGCCGGTCAAGAGACCCAGTACTTC. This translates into CASSPIGAGQETQYF.

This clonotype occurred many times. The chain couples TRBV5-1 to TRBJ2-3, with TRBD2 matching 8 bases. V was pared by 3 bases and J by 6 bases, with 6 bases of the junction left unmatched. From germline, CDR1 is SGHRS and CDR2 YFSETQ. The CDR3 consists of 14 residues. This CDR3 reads CASSSTREGDTQYF. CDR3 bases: TGCGCCAGCAGCTCAACCCGGGAGGGGGATACGCAGTATTTT.

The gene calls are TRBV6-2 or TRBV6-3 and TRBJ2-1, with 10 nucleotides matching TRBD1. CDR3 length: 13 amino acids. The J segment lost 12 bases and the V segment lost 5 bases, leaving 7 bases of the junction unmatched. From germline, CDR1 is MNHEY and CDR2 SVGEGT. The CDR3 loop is CASSSGQGVRQFF. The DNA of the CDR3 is TGTGCCAGCAGTAGCGGACAGGGGGTTCGGCAGTTCTTC.

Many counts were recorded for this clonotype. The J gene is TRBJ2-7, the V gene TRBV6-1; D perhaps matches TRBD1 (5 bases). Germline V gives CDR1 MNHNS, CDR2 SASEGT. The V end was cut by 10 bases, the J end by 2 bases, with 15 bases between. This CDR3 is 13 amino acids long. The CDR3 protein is CATKAGRAYEQYF. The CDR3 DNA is TGTGCCACCAAGGCAGGCAGGGCCTACGAGCAGTACTTC.

CDR3 nucleotides: TGTGCCAGCAGCTTATCCGGACAGCTCTATGGCTACACCTTC. The encoded protein is CASSLSGQLYGYTF. The chain joins TRBV7-9 to TRBJ1-2; D is perhaps TRBD1 (6 bases). The CDR3 has 14 amino acids. Trimming took 2 bases from V and 4 from J, leaving 11 bases between them. The germline CDR1 and CDR2 sequences are SEHNR and FQNEAQ (reference sequence). Full variable domain (missing parts from reference TRBV7-9 and TRBJ1-2): DTGVSQNPRHKITKRGQNVTFRCDPISEHNRLYWYRQTLGQGPEFLTYFQNEAQLEKSRLLSDRFSAERPKGSFSTLEIQRTEQGDSAMYLCASSLSGQLYGYTFGSGTRLTVV.